Below, one TCR beta chain is given with its context. The sample comes from a study of blood T cell repertoires in COVID-19. Whole-study context: Sample material is recorded as cDNA or gDNA derived from T cells, B-cell-depleted T cells, or PBMCs.

Source study methods: Estimates of nucleated cell counts were drawn from the amplification of reference gene primers. Sequencing was performed with immunoSEQ multiplex PCR; in TCRdb, only in-frame clones are kept and a portion is missing. The DNA was the basis for D and trimming; V, J and clone size are from that table. The table includes around 84,000 clones, about 68% detected once. V gave up 4 bases and J gave up 5 bases, with 11 bases separating them. Germline assignment: CDR1 SQVTM and CDR2 ANQGSEA. This CDR3 is 12 amino acids long. This clonotype originated in a man aged 50 to 59 with active or convalescent COVID-19. The chain joins TRBV29-1 to TRBJ1-1, with D possibly TRBD1 on 5 matching bases. Specimen: peripheral blood. The CDR3 DNA follows: TGCAGCGTTGCCGGGGGGGGGACTGAAGCTTTCTTT. It yields the protein CSVAGGGTEAFF. Full variable domain (outside the CDR3, taken from reference TRBV29-1 and TRBJ1-1): SAVISQKPSRDICQRGTSLTIQCQVDSQVTMMFWYRQQPGQSLTLIATANQGSEATYESGFVIDKFPISRPNLTFSTLTVSNMSPEDSSIYLCSVAGGGTEAFFGQGTRLTVV.